This T cell receptor beta chain came from a study of shared clonotypes between healthy human individuals. Whole-study results and caveats: Larger richness was generally estimated for naive than memory subsets.

CD45RO negativity and positive selection for CCR7 defined naive CD8 cells, a population that excluded terminally differentiated effector memory CD45RA+ cells. As to this clone: The antigen is not known.

Profiling relied on immunoSEQ multiplex PCR, and the TCRdb table lists in-frame clones only, not all of them. The sample records around 2,000,000 clones, just over 90% being singletons. This CDR3 contains 14 residues. CDR1 SGHVS and CDR2 FQNEAQ come from the germline V gene. V was shortened by 0 bases and J by 5 bases, with 10 bases between the two germline ends. The chain carries TRBV7-8 and TRBJ1-1; a weak D match, TRBD1 (5 bases). The specimen was naive CD8+ T cells from PBMCs. The sequence was obtained from a man younger than 35 in good health. Some clones in this sample may be carry-over from other donors' samples. This CDR3 reads CASSLAKGSTEAFF. For the CDR3, the DNA is TGTGCCAGCAGCTTAGCGAAGGGGTCTACTGAAGCTTTCTTT.